This T cell receptor (beta chain) derives from a study of T cells in localized non-small cell lung cancer (dated by TCRdb to the early 2020s). Study-wide context: The study examined T cell repertoires in hundreds of patients with early-stage NSCLC and compared tumors with uninvolved tumor-adjacent lungs. The cohort was made up of about 240 treatment-naive NSCLC patients whose localized lung tumors had been resected. Of the NSCLC patients, 129 were male and approximately 110 were female, and the mean age was about 69 years. Results the study describes overall, beyond this receptor: Uninvolved tumor-adjacent lung showed the highest T cell clonality, higher than tumor, which suggests more focused antigenic responses in the uninvolved tumor-adjacent lung. Since the design was exploratory, TCR variables were selected using unadjusted p-values with no false-discovery rate correction. Because multi-region sequencing of the tumors was not done, intratumor heterogeneity could not be ruled out. A median of 57 of the top 100 tumor clones were detected in paired uninvolved adjacent lung, and around 30 of these tumor clones were also found among the top 100 clones of the paired uninvolved adjacent lung. Higher blood T cell density associated with longer overall survival, while higher adjacent-lung clonality associated with shorter survival.

At diagnosis, tumor, uninvolved tumor-adjacent lung and peripheral blood were collected and then preserved as a mix of FFPE and fresh-frozen material. For TCR repertoire profiling, blood samples were analyzed as peripheral blood mononuclear cells. Regarding this clone: The antigen this receptor binds is unknown. No base quality information exists; no much larger clone differs at one position.

V gives up 4 bases and J gives up 5 bases, and the segment between their germline ends measures 18 bases. Via the germline V gene, CDR1 is KGHSH and CDR2 LQKENI. The CDR3 starts with the cysteine, ends with the phenylalanine, and has 15 residues. Kept here is only the CDR3 DNA, which spans 45 bases and is read in frame from base 1. The immunoSEQ Assay was used to sequence TCR beta CDR3 regions from DNA. Processing in the source paper ran as follows. To compute T cell density, TCR beta template counts were normalized to usable DNA, which was estimated by amplifying housekeeping genes. Richness was estimated with the preseqR package, extrapolating to 400,000 templates for PBMC samples and 120,000 templates for tissue samples. Clonality was calculated as one minus Pielou's evenness. To identify tissue-enriched TCRs, differential abundance testing was run on productive amino-acid clonotypes with a minimum total count of 5 and an alpha of 0.1. Repertoire overlap between compartments was quantified with the Jaccard Index and Morisita Overlap Index. GLIPH grouped TCR beta CDR3s together with public tetramer-defined viral CDR3s, and a viral motif had to include at least three viral sequences and also show V-gene enrichment. Here the immuneACCESS table is served through TCRdb, limited to in-frame sequences with V and J called. Missing clones are a known gap in these copies; in checked studies unresolved V genes cover under half, and the rest lacks a known reason. The V and J calls and the clone size are those of that table, but D and trimming were determined from the DNA. For this sample the table gives roughly 67,000 clones, of which roughly four fifths were detected only once. Roughly 13% of the sample is in the top ten clones.

In this chain, TRBV18 is recombined with TRBJ2-7, with TRBD1 as a weak D call on 5 bases. This clonotype was sampled from a female donor over 55 with stage I lung adenocarcinoma. The source was peripheral blood, collected before any cancer treatment. Here is the DNA: TGTGCCAGCTCACTCACTTTGAACAGGCTCAACGAGCAGTACTTC. This is translated as CASSLTLNRLNEQYF.